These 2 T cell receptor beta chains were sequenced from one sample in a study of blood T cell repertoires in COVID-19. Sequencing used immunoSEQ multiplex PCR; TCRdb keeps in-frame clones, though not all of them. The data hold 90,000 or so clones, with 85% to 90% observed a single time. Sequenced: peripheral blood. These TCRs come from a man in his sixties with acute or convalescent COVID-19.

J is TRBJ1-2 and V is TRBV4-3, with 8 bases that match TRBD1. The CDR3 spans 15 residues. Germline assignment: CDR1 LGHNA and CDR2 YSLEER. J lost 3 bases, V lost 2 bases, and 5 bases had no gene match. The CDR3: CASSQQLDRDYGYTF. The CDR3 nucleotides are TGCGCCAGCAGCCAACAACTGGACAGGGACTATGGCTACACCTTC.

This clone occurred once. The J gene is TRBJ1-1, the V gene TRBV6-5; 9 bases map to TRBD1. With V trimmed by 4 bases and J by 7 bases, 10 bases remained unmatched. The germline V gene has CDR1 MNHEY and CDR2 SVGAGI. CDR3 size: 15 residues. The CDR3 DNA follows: TGTGCCAGCAGTTCTTCCGGGACAGGGACGGTTGAAGCTTTCTTT. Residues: CASSSSGTGTVEAFF.